This entry lists 14 T cell receptor beta chains sequenced from one sample in a study of molecular identifiers for immune sequencing clone quantification. TCRdb analysed the PCR reads with MiXCR anew, one entry per CDR3 protein. The top ten hold about 0.73% of the sample, which has roughly 300,000 distinct CDR3 sequences, about 23% seen once. The sequenced sample was naive CD8+ T cells from blood, with Jurkat cell RNA spiked in. Subset in this sample: FACS-sorted CD8+CD4-CCR7+CD45RA+ naive T cells. The receptors were gathered from a human donor in good health. Some libraries in this study had Jurkat cell RNA spiked in.

In its sample, this clonotype was seen many times. The chain employs TRBV7-9 and TRBJ1-4; TRBD1 agrees at 7 bases. V lost 5 bases, J lost 5 bases, and 8 bases stayed unmatched. Germline V lookup: CDR1 SEHNR, CDR2 FQNEAQ (reference sequence). The CDR3 loop spans 15 amino acids. The CDR3 protein is CASSGTGDPNEKLFF. Here the CDR3 DNA reads TGTGCCAGCAGCGGAACAGGGGACCCGAATGAAAAACTGTTTTTT. Based on the CDR3 plus reference TRBV7-9 and TRBJ1-4, the full variable domain is DTGVSQNPRHKITKRGQNVTFRCDPISEHNRLYWYRQTLGQGPEFLTYFQNEAQLEKSRLLSDRFSAERPKGSFSTLEIQRTEQGDSAMYLCASSGTGDPNEKLFFGSGTQLSVL.

The rearrangement links TRBV6-2 or TRBV6-3 to TRBJ2-7, with D hard to call. This CDR3 comprises 14 residues. V gave up 5 bases and J gave up 0 bases, with 11 bases separating them. From germline, CDR1 is MNHEY and CDR2 SVGEGT. The CDR3 nucleotides read TGTGCCAGCAGTAACTTAATCCTCTCCTACGAGCAGTACTTC. It specifies CASSNLILSYEQYF.

This clonotype was detected once. The V gene is TRBV7-9, the J gene TRBJ2-1; either TRBD1 or TRBD2 may supply D (5 bases each). V dropped 5 bases and J dropped 15 bases, with 20 bases sitting between them. Per the germline V gene, CDR1 is SEHNR and CDR2 is FQNEAQ (reference sequence). CDR3 length: 13 amino acids. In DNA, the CDR3 is TGTGCCAGCAGCCCTCCCCCCGGGGACGAACGGTTCTTC. This translates into CASSPPPGDERFF.

This clonotype was observed many times. The chain couples TRBV20-1 to TRBJ2-3; a weak D match, TRBD1 (6 bases). Trimming removed 2 bases from V and 4 bases from J, with 13 bases in between. This CDR3 is 14 amino acids long. CDR1 is DFQATT and CDR2 is SNEGSKA in the germline V gene (reference sequence). CDR3 coding DNA: TGCAGTGCTAGAAATATACAGGGTCCAGATACGCAGTATTTT. Protein sequence: CSARNIQGPDTQYF.

This clonotype appeared a few times. The genes are TRBV6-5 and TRBJ2-1; 9 nucleotides line up with TRBD1. This CDR3 is 16 amino acids long. V shed 2 bases and J 2 bases; nucleotides not matched to a gene: 4. Germline values: CDR1 MNHEY, CDR2 SVGAGI. CDR3 bases: TGTGCCAGCAGTTACATCACAGGGGGCGCCTACAATGAGCAGTTCTTC. It translates to CASSYITGGAYNEQFF.

The J gene is TRBJ2-7, the V gene TRBV18; 7 nucleotides line up with TRBD2. J was trimmed by 5 bases and V by 2 bases; bases with no gene match: 12. Germline loops: CDR1 KGHSH, CDR2 LQKENI. The CDR3 length is 16 residues. In DNA, the CDR3 is TGTGCCAGCTCACCATCCCCTCCGCGGGGGATGAACGAGCAGTACTTC. Translated: CASSPSPPRGMNEQYF.

This clonotype was observed a few times. The junction shows a germline mismatch at one end, possibly a read error. The rearrangement uses TRBV27 and TRBJ1-1, with D unresolved. The CDR3 loop spans 13 amino acids. Germline CDR1 MNHEY, CDR2 SMNVEV (reference sequence). This CDR3 is CASSLSGRNEAFF. Written as DNA, the CDR3 is TGTGCCAGCAGTCTATCCGGACGGAATGAAGCTTTCTTT.

This clonotype was observed at least ten times. The chain carries TRBV7-9 and TRBJ1-1; D gene ambiguous. Germline CDR1 reads SEHNR; CDR2 reads FQNEAQ (reference sequence). CDR3 size: 15 residues. V was cut by 2 bases and J by 2 bases, with 12 bases left in between. CDR3: CASSLSSTDNTEAFF. The CDR3 nucleotides are TGTGCCAGCAGCTTATCATCGACGGATAACACTGAAGCTTTCTTT.

This clonotype has more than one count but fewer than ten. V gene TRBV5-5 combines with J gene TRBJ2-3; maybe TRBD2 (6 bases). Trimming cost V 3 bases and J 2 bases, with 19 bases left between them. The CDR3 runs to 17 residues. In germline, CDR1 is SGHKS, CDR2 YYEKEE (reference sequence). CDR3 DNA: TGTGCCAGCAGCTCTCCCCTGGCGGGGTTCTTCACAGATACGCAGTATTTT. Translation: CASSSPLAGFFTDTQYF.

This clonotype was seen a handful of times. The chain has TRBV11-3 and TRBJ2-7, with D possibly TRBD1 on 6 matching bases. This CDR3 region has 13 residues. Germline V gives CDR1 SGHNT, CDR2 YENEEA. V dropped 5 bases and J dropped 3 bases, with 11 bases sitting between them. The CDR3 loop reads CASSSRDNYEQYF. Written as DNA, the CDR3 is TGTGCCAGCAGCAGCCGGGACAACTACGAGCAGTACTTC.

This clonotype has a handful of counts. The chain recombines TRBV18 with TRBJ1-5, with D maybe TRBD1 (5 bases). Germline CDR1 and CDR2: KGHSH and LQKENI. There are 15 residues in the CDR3. V was trimmed by 5 bases and J by 9 bases, leaving 20 bases between them. In DNA, the CDR3 is TGTGCCAGCTCAAAATACGGGGGAGAGATCCTGCCCCAGCATTTT. Amino acids: CASSKYGGEILPQHF.

This clonotype has a handful of counts. CDR3 coding DNA: TGTGCCAGCAGCTTTGGGTCCTACGGACGGGCAGACAATCAGCCCCAGCATTTT. Encoded protein: CASSFGSYGRADNQPQHF. The chain has TRBV7-9 and TRBJ1-5; D gene uncertain. This CDR3 spans 18 amino acids. V lost 3 bases to trimming and J lost 3 bases, with 21 bases between them. Germline CDR1 and CDR2: SEHNR and FQNEAQ (reference sequence).

This clonotype was detected many times. The gene calls are TRBV7-9 and TRBJ2-3; no definite D call. CDR3 length: 12 residues. Per the germline V gene, CDR1 is SEHNR and CDR2 is FQNEAQ (reference sequence). V dropped 1 base and J dropped 6 bases, with 5 bases sitting between them. DNA of the CDR3: TGTGCCAGCAGCTTAGTCGTCGATACGCAGTATTTT. Translation gives CASSLVVDTQYF.

With regard to this clonotype: A much more abundant neighbour one base away suggests this may be a read error. The gene calls are TRBV7-2 and TRBJ2-7, with TRBD2 identical over 8 bases. The V gene end was trimmed by 5 bases and the J gene end by 6 bases; junction bases not matched to a gene: 6. This CDR3 spans 13 amino acids. Germline V gene sequence: CDR1 SGHTA, CDR2 FQGNSA. CDR3 sequence reads: CASSGTRWPEQYF. The CDR3 DNA reads as TGTGCCAGCAGCGGGACTAGGTGGCCCGAGCAGTACTTC.